These 21 T cell receptor beta chains were sequenced from one sample in a study of cytomegalovirus exposure and HLA in healthy donors. Use of 60 Vbeta and 13 Jbeta primers characterized the PCR. This table comes from immunoSEQ multiplex PCR, and its TCRdb copy is limited to in-frame clones, with some not included. The repertoire holds tens of thousands of clones, with around 79% as singletons. Sequenced: PBMCs. The receptors were sampled from a woman between 35 and 50 years old in good health and CMV-seropositive.

Note on this clone: The junction departs from germline at one end; a sequencing error may be responsible. The CDR3 DNA sequence: TGTGCCAGCAGCTTAGGGGTTCTCACTCAAGCTTTCTTT. The encoded protein is CASSLGVLTQAFF. This chain connects TRBV13 to TRBJ1-1; D is uncertain. Per the germline V gene, CDR1 is PRHDT and CDR2 is FYEKMQ (reference sequence). The CDR3 covers 13 residues.

This chain links TRBV7-2 with TRBJ2-3, with 9 bases aligning to TRBD2. Germline V lookup: CDR1 SGHTA, CDR2 FQGNSA. CDR3 length: 16 residues. V was clipped by 2 bases and J by 4 bases; unmatched bases: 7. The CDR3 DNA reads as TGTGCCAGCAGCTTAATCGGCGGGAGGGCGGCAGATACGCAGTATTTT. This gives the protein CASSLIGGRAADTQYF.

The CDR3 DNA follows: TGTGCTAGTGGTTTGGGGACAGGACCCTACACTGAAGCTTTCTTT. As protein: CASGLGTGPYTEAFF. J is TRBJ1-1 and V is TRBV12-5, with 7 nucleotides matching TRBD1. J was trimmed by 3 bases and V by 1 base; bases with no gene match: 5. Germline V gives CDR1 LGHNT, CDR2 FRNRAP. This CDR3 spans 15 amino acids.

The rearrangement uses TRBV6-4 and TRBJ2-1; 9 positions agree with TRBD2. Per germline, CDR1 MRHNA and CDR2 SNTAGT. The CDR3 is 16 amino acids. With 0 bases clipped from V and 2 bases from J, the junction kept 2 bases outside the gene matches. The chain's CDR3 is CASSDSRGGPYNEQFF. CDR3 sequence (DNA): TGTGCCAGCAGTGACTCGCGGGGGGGTCCCTACAATGAGCAGTTCTTC.

The gene calls are TRBV28 and TRBJ2-7; 9 nucleotides agree with TRBD2. Unmatched junction bases numbered 10, after V lost 10 bases and J lost 3 bases. Germline V gene sequence: CDR1 MDHEN, CDR2 SYDVKM. This CDR3 contains 14 residues. CDR3 DNA: TGTGCCACCTGGGGGACTAGCAGACTCTACGAGCAGTACTTC. Its protein product is CATWGTSRLYEQYF. The whole variable domain, remainder taken from reference TRBV28 and TRBJ2-7, is DVKVTQSSRYLVKRTGEKVFLECVQDMDHENMFWYRQDPGLGLRLIYFSYDVKMKEKGDIPEGYSVSREKKERFSLILESASTNQTSMYLCATWGTSRLYEQYFGPGTRLTVT.

The chain recombines TRBV4-2 with TRBJ2-1; possibly TRBD1 for D (5 bases). The V end lost 1 base, the J end lost 3 bases, and 10 bases lay between the germline ends. The CDR3 length is 15 residues. The germline V gene encodes CDR1 LGHNA and CDR2 YNFKEQ. The CDR3 DNA is TGTGCCAGCAGCCAAGGCCAGGGCTACTACAATGAGCAGTTCTTC. It codes for CASSQGQGYYNEQFF.

This clone came up once. The genes are TRBV9 and TRBJ1-2; D is uncertain. V was clipped by 2 bases and J by 4 bases, with 18 bases between them. The CDR3 consists of 16 residues. The germline gives CDR1 SGDLS, CDR2 YYNGEE. The CDR3 loop reads CASSVDGRGKLYGYTF. The CDR3 nucleotides are TGTGCCAGCAGCGTCGATGGGAGAGGGAAACTCTATGGCTACACCTTC.

V is TRBV4-1 and J is TRBJ2-7; TRBD2 might be the D (5 bases). The V gene's germline CDR1 is MGHRA and CDR2 YSYEKL. Trimming shortened V by 3 bases and J by 2 bases, and 11 bases separated the two germline ends. The CDR3 is made up of 14 amino acids. The CDR3 is CASSQEAGTYEQYF. In nucleotides, the CDR3 is TGCGCCAGCAGCCAGGAGGCCGGGACCTACGAGCAGTACTTC.

The chain links TRBV18 to TRBJ1-2; 10 positions match TRBD1. The germline CDR1 and CDR2 sequences are KGHSH and LQKENI. Trimming removed 3 bases from V and 12 bases from J; junction bases left unmatched: 10. This CDR3 is built from 14 residues. This CDR3 is CASSPDRGRGKDTF. The CDR3, as DNA: TGTGCCAGCTCACCTGACAGGGGGCGCGGAAAGGACACCTTC.

This clone was counted a single time. Other DNA sequences in the sample encode the same CDR3. The rearrangement joins TRBV18 to TRBJ1-2, with a tentative D call TRBD1 (5 bases). Per germline, CDR1 KGHSH and CDR2 LQKENI. CDR3 length: 15 amino acids. V was cut by 3 bases and J by 1 base, with 12 bases left in between. This CDR3 reads CASSPRKGDNYGYTF. CDR3 coding DNA: TGTGCCAGCTCACCGAGAAAAGGGGATAACTATGGCTACACCTTC.

This clone has more than one count but fewer than ten. V gene TRBV5-6 combines with J gene TRBJ2-3; 9 bases align to TRBD2. With 0 bases clipped from V and 2 bases from J, the junction kept 4 bases outside the gene matches. There are 16 residues in the CDR3. The germline gives CDR1 SGHDT, CDR2 YYEEEE. CDR3 in amino acids: CASSLAASGATDTQYF. The CDR3 region has the DNA TGTGCCAGCAGCTTGGCGGCTAGCGGGGCCACAGATACGCAGTATTTT.

The chain recombines TRBV7-2 with TRBJ1-3; no firm D call. CDR1 SGHTA and CDR2 FQGNSA come from the germline V gene. The CDR3 spans 14 residues. V lost 2 bases and J 0 bases, leaving 5 bases between the germline ends. CDR3 in DNA: TGTGCCAGCAGCTTATCGTACTCTGGAAACACCATATATTTT. Protein sequence: CASSLSYSGNTIYF.

The V call is TRBV19, the J call TRBJ2-5, with 7 nucleotides matching TRBD2. The CDR3 consists of 16 residues. CDR1 and CDR2 (germline): LNHDA, SQIVND (reference sequence). The V segment lost 3 bases and the J segment 2 bases; nucleotides outside the gene matches: 9. Here the CDR3 DNA reads TGTGCCAGTAGTATTTTGGGGGGGACCCGACAAGAGACCCAGTACTTC. Residues: CASSILGGTRQETQYF. Looking up the rest from reference TRBV19 and TRBJ2-5 gives the full variable domain: DGGITQSPKYLFRKEGQNVTLSCEQNLNHDAMYWYRQDPGQGLRLIYYSQIVNDFQKGDIAEGYSVSREKKESFPLTVTSAQKNPTAFYLCASSILGGTRQETQYFGPGTRLLVL.

This clone showed up just a few times. The rearrangement links TRBV19 to TRBJ1-2; TRBD1 aligns across 7 bases. J was trimmed by 2 bases and V by 7 bases; bases with no gene match: 7. CDR3 size: 14 residues. The germline gives CDR1 LNHDA, CDR2 SQIVND (reference sequence). The CDR3 bases are TGTGCCAGTACCCCGGACAGGAGGAACTATGGCTACACCTTC. Amino acid sequence: CASTPDRRNYGYTF.

The sample holds a few counts of this clone. V gene TRBV13 combines with J gene TRBJ1-5; D not resolved. V was shortened by 0 bases and J by 1 base, with 4 bases between the two germline ends. This CDR3 contains 14 residues. Germline CDR1 reads PRHDT; CDR2 reads FYEKMQ (reference sequence). CDR3 sequence (DNA): TGTGCCAGCAGCTTAGGTCCGAGCAATCAGCCCCAGCATTTT. This sequence encodes CASSLGPSNQPQHF.

The V gene is TRBV6-5, the J gene TRBJ1-4; 8 bases agree with TRBD1. V trimming: 2 bases; J trimming: 0 bases; junction bases outside the gene matches: 2. The CDR3 is 16 amino acids. Germline V CDR1 and CDR2: MNHEY, SVGAGI. The chain's CDR3 is CASSYDRGPTNEKLFF. CDR3 nucleotide sequence: TGTGCCAGCAGTTACGACAGGGGACCAACTAATGAAAAACTGTTTTTT.

The V and J genes are TRBV30 and TRBJ1-4, with TRBD1 matching 7 bases. The CDR3 length is 15 residues. Unmatched junction bases numbered 6, after V lost 0 bases and J lost 5 bases. CDR1 is GTSNPN, CDR2 SVGIG, per germline (reference sequence). This chain's CDR3 is CAWSVPAGGNEKLFF. In nucleotides, the CDR3 is TGTGCCTGGAGTGTACCCGCAGGGGGGAATGAAAAACTGTTTTTT.

The sample holds a few counts of this clone. A junction end diverges from the germline sequence, so it may reflect a read error. The chain couples TRBV7-7 to TRBJ2-7; D is perhaps TRBD2 (5 bases). Germline V gives CDR1 SSHAT, CDR2 FNYEAQ (reference sequence). The CDR3 is 16 amino acids. CDR3 coding DNA: TGTGCTAGCAGCCCAAGTCTAGGCGAGGGAGCCCACGAGCAGTACTTC. Protein product: CASSPSLGEGAHEQYF.

The V call is TRBV19, the J call TRBJ1-1; the D gene is possibly TRBD1 (5 bases). V was clipped by 6 bases and J by 11 bases, with 22 bases between them. The CDR3 spans 14 residues. Germline CDR1 LNHDA, CDR2 SQIVND (reference sequence). Here the CDR3 DNA reads TGTGCCAGTAGCCTTGGCGGGACCTCCCTAGGCGCTTTCTTT. It yields the protein CASSLGGTSLGAFF.

This clone was recorded only once. The rearrangement links TRBV4-1 to TRBJ1-4; no clear D. Trimming left V 0 bases short and J 7 bases short, with 12 bases between. The germline V gene encodes CDR1 MGHRA and CDR2 YSYEKL. This CDR3 has 15 amino acids. As DNA, the CDR3 is TGCGCCAGCAGCCAAGATCCGGCAGGTAGTGAAAAACTGTTTTTT. Translating it yields CASSQDPAGSEKLFF.

The V and J genes are TRBV28 and TRBJ1-1; D unresolved. The CDR3 runs to 13 residues. V was cut by 5 bases and J by 1 base, with 8 bases left in between. Germline V gene sequence: CDR1 MDHEN, CDR2 SYDVKM. The CDR3 is CASSPFKNTEAFF. CDR3 bases: TGTGCCAGCAGTCCCTTTAAGAACACTGAAGCTTTCTTT.